A single sample is the source of the 23 T cell receptor beta chains below, sequenced in a study of response to subunit inactivated influenza vaccine. TCRdb itself ran the RT-PCR reads through MiXCR, one entry per CDR3 protein. Altogether fewer than 650,000 distinct CDR3 sequences are present, 13% being singletons, with the ten largest covering around 13%. Sequenced material: PBMCs from blood, taken 40 to 50 days after vaccination. Receptor source: a man between 50 and 59 years old who received an inactivated influenza vaccine.

This clonotype showed up just a few times. The chain carries TRBV10-3 and TRBJ1-2; possibly TRBD1 for D (5 bases). Trimming stripped 6 bases from V and 2 bases from J, with 10 bases between. This CDR3 region has 13 residues. CDR1 ENHRY and CDR2 SYGVKD come from the germline V gene. CDR3 in amino acids: CAIRYRFNYGYTF. The CDR3, as DNA: TGTGCCATCAGATACAGGTTCAACTATGGCTACACCTTC.

The chain links TRBV6-2 or TRBV6-3 to TRBJ2-6; D is uncertain. This CDR3 contains 15 residues. Germline CDR1 reads MNHEY; CDR2 reads SVGEGT. The V gene lost 5 bases and the J gene lost 0 bases, with 8 bases spanning the gap. Here the CDR3 DNA reads TGTGCCAGCAGTCCACAGCACTCTGGGGCCAACGTCCTGACTTTC. This encodes CASSPQHSGANVLTF.

This clonotype was picked up a small number of times. This chain connects TRBV20-1 to TRBJ2-7; TRBD2 matches 8 bases. The CDR3 spans 15 residues. Per germline, CDR1 DFQATT and CDR2 SNEGSKA (reference sequence). Losses at the gene ends were 0 bases for V and 2 bases for J; bases not matched to a gene: 6. The CDR3 DNA is TGCAGTGCTAGAGATGGGCGGGAGGCAACCTACGAGCAGTACTTC. Its translation is CSARDGREATYEQYF.

The chain employs TRBV7-2 and TRBJ2-5, with 8 bases lining up with TRBD2. Germline CDR1 reads SGHTA; CDR2 reads FQGNSA. V gave up 5 bases and J gave up 4 bases; unmatched junction bases: 6. The CDR3 totals 14 residues. The chain's CDR3 is CASSGDLAGETQYF. Written as DNA, the CDR3 is TGTGCCAGCAGCGGAGACCTAGCGGGAGAGACCCAGTACTTC.

This clonotype appeared a few times. The rearrangement uses TRBV12-3 or TRBV12-4 and TRBJ1-1; 8 positions agree with TRBD1. The CDR3 is 14 residues long. V was pared by 5 bases and J by 5 bases, with 7 bases of the junction left unmatched. CDR3 sequence: CASSRTGRNTEAFF. CDR3 DNA: TGTGCCAGCAGTCGGACAGGGAGAAATACTGAAGCTTTCTTT.

The J gene is TRBJ1-5, the V gene TRBV6-2 or TRBV6-3, with unresolved D. Germline V gene lookup returns CDR1 MNHEY and CDR2 SVGEGT. The CDR3 loop spans 12 amino acids. Between the trimmed V and J ends, which lost 8 bases and 3 bases, there was a span of 8 bases. CDR3 sequence (DNA): TGTGCCAGCGGGCGGTCCAATCAGCCCCAGCATTTT. As protein: CASGRSNQPQHF.

This clonotype was counted at least ten times. V gene TRBV6-5 combines with J gene TRBJ2-1, with 9 bases identical to TRBD1. Germline CDR1 and CDR2: MNHEY and SVGAGI. This CDR3 has 12 amino acids. V gave up 5 bases and J gave up 10 bases; unmatched junction bases: 3. CDR3 bases: TGTGCCAGCAGTACAGGACAGGGGGAGCAGTTCTTC. It specifies CASSTGQGEQFF.

This clonotype was counted between two and nine times. The gene calls are TRBV5-1 and TRBJ2-3, with TRBD2 matching 15 bases. There are 17 residues in the CDR3. After removal of 4 bases from V and 5 bases from J, the junction contained 8 bases not matched to a gene. From germline, CDR1 is SGHRS and CDR2 YFSETQ. CDR3 sequence (DNA): TGCGCCAGCAGCGGAGGACTAGCGGGGGGGCGGGGAGATACGCAGTATTTT. It specifies CASSGGLAGGRGDTQYF.

This clonotype has more than one count but fewer than ten. This chain links TRBV12-3 or TRBV12-4 with TRBJ1-1, with D hard to call. The CDR3 has 13 residues. Trimming took 4 bases from V and 7 from J, leaving 13 bases between them. The CDR3 nucleotides are TGTGCCAGCAGTTCCGGGGTCCCTAATGAAGCTTTCTTT. Protein product: CASSSGVPNEAFF.

This clonotype was found a few times. J is TRBJ2-5 and V is TRBV9; D is possibly TRBD1 (5 bases). Between the trimmed V and J ends, which lost 0 bases and 5 bases, there was a span of 11 bases. Germline loops: CDR1 SGDLS, CDR2 YYNGEE. The CDR3 is made up of 14 amino acids. In DNA form, the CDR3 reads TGTGCCAGCAGCGTAGGCCAGGGATGGGAGACCCAGTACTTC. Its translation: CASSVGQGWETQYF.

This clonotype came up a few times. The chain links TRBV15 to TRBJ2-7; no reliable D call. The germline V and J ends were trimmed by 0 bases and 3 bases, with 6 bases remaining between them. This CDR3 has 13 amino acids. The germline V gene has CDR1 LNHNV and CDR2 YYDKDF (reference sequence). The CDR3 sequence is CATSRDSHYEQYF. DNA for the CDR3: TGTGCCACCAGCAGAGATTCCCACTACGAGCAGTACTTC.

This clonotype was counted between two and nine times. V usage is TRBV20-1 and J usage is TRBJ1-2; a weak D match, TRBD1 (5 bases). The V gene's germline CDR1 is DFQATT and CDR2 SNEGSKA (reference sequence). Deletions cut 2 bases from V and 6 bases from J, with 16 bases between. There are 14 residues in the CDR3. In DNA, the CDR3 is TGCAGTGCTAGACCCCAGGGTGAGATGCATGGCTACACCTTC. This encodes CSARPQGEMHGYTF.

This clonotype occurred a few times. The chain links TRBV6-2 or TRBV6-3 to TRBJ2-7, with 7 bases lining up with TRBD2. Germline CDR1 reads MNHEY; CDR2 reads SVGEGT. The CDR3 spans 17 residues. V was clipped by 2 bases and J by 1 base; unmatched bases: 11. CDR3 coding DNA: TGTGCCAGCAGTTACCCCCCTGGGACTACTTTTTCCTACGAGCAGTACTTC. Translated, it gives CASSYPPGTTFSYEQYF.

CDR3: CASSADGGLTYEQYF. CDR3 bases: TGTGCCAGCAGCGCCGACGGGGGGCTTACCTACGAGCAGTACTTC. The V and J genes are TRBV5-6 and TRBJ2-7; a weak D match, TRBD2 (7 bases). The CDR3 loop spans 15 amino acids. Germline V CDR1 and CDR2: SGHDT, YYEEEE. The V gene lost 4 bases and the J gene lost 2 bases, with 16 bases spanning the gap.

The CDR3 bases are TGTGCCAGCAGCCAAGATGGGGGACTAGCGGGGCCCACAGATACGCAGTATTTT. This encodes CASSQDGGLAGPTDTQYF. J is TRBJ2-3 and V is TRBV4-2; 13 nucleotides line up with TRBD2. Trimming at V came to 0 bases and at J to 2 bases, leaving 5 bases not matched to a gene. CDR3 length equals 18 residues. Germline-derived CDR1 and CDR2 are LGHNA and YNFKEQ.

The V and J genes are TRBV12-3 or TRBV12-4 and TRBJ2-7; D ambiguous. CDR3 length: 14 residues. V was shortened by 7 bases and J by 0 bases, with 13 bases between the two germline ends. CDR3 sequence reads: CASTDFSLSYEQYF. CDR3 bases: TGTGCCAGCACAGACTTTTCCCTCTCCTACGAGCAGTACTTC.

The chain links TRBV12-3 or TRBV12-4 to TRBJ1-3; possible D gene TRBD1, 6 bases. The CDR3 totals 13 residues. V was trimmed by 11 bases and J by 0 bases, leaving 11 bases between them. The CDR3 region has the DNA TGTGCCCTGGCCAGGGGCTCTGGAAACACCATATATTTT. Translating it yields CALARGSGNTIYF.

This clonotype was found a few times. The rearrangement uses TRBV20-1 and TRBJ1-2; TRBD1 aligns across 8 bases. The CDR3 contains 15 residues. The germline V gene encodes CDR1 DFQATT and CDR2 SNEGSKA (reference sequence). The ends lost 0 bases at V and 7 bases at J; junction bases unmatched: 10. Here the CDR3 DNA reads TGCAGTGCTAGAGATATTGAGGACAGGGTGTTTGGCTACACCTTC. It is translated as CSARDIEDRVFGYTF.

This clonotype has ten or more counts. Here the CDR3 reads CASSLVQMNTEAFF. The DNA of the CDR3 is TGTGCCAGCAGTTTAGTCCAGATGAACACTGAAGCTTTCTTT. The V gene is TRBV12-3 or TRBV12-4, the J gene TRBJ1-1; D unclear. V lost 1 base and J lost 0, with 6 bases in between. This CDR3 is built from 14 residues.

This sequence joins TRBV2 and TRBJ2-3, with 7 bases aligning to TRBD1. Germline V gives CDR1 SNHLY, CDR2 FYNNEI. This CDR3 region has 14 residues. The V segment lost 7 bases and the J segment 2 bases; nucleotides outside the gene matches: 6. CDR3 residues: CASNRDSNTDTQYF. The CDR3 nucleotides read TGTGCCAGCAATCGGGACAGCAACACAGATACGCAGTATTTT.

This clonotype was seen at least ten times. The chain is built from TRBV29-1 and TRBJ2-3; TRBD2 might be the D (6 bases). CDR1 and CDR2 from the germline V gene are SQVTM and ANQGSEA. This CDR3 spans 17 amino acids. The V end was cut by 2 bases, the J end by 0 bases, with 18 bases between. CDR3 loop: CSVELAGRHSSTDTQYF. In DNA form, the CDR3 reads TGCAGCGTTGAATTGGCGGGACGACATTCTAGCACAGATACGCAGTATTTT.

The rearrangement links TRBV20-1 to TRBJ2-5; D tentatively fits TRBD1 or TRBD2 (5 bases each). Per the germline V gene, CDR1 is DFQATT and CDR2 is SNEGSKA (reference sequence). Trimming pared 4 bases from V and 7 bases from J, leaving 16 bases between. The CDR3 length is 13 residues. CDR3 bases: TGCAGTGCTACCGGGACGGCCGTCGGGACCCAGTACTTC. Protein product: CSATGTAVGTQYF.

This clonotype has ten or more counts. V and J are TRBV9 and TRBJ2-1; TRBD2 matches at 11 bases. Germline V gene lookup returns CDR1 SGDLS and CDR2 YYNGEE. This CDR3 is built from 15 residues. V lost 5 bases and J lost 4; bases outside the gene matches: 5. CDR3 protein: CASSRTSGPYNEQFF. The CDR3 DNA reads as TGTGCCAGCAGTCGGACTAGCGGGCCGTACAATGAGCAGTTCTTC.